Below, 20 T cell receptor beta chains from the same sample are listed, as sequenced in a study of T cell changes during pregnancy in multiple sclerosis. Repertoires were generated with immunoSEQ multiplex PCR, while TCRdb's copy carries only in-frame clones and drops some. The data contain about 100,000 clones, around 93% of them singletons. The material sequenced was peripheral blood, taken after pregnancy. All receptors come from a female donor with multiple sclerosis, enrolled in a pregnancy study.

The rearrangement joins TRBV6-1 to TRBJ1-2; D is possibly TRBD1 (5 bases). Per the germline V gene, CDR1 is MNHNS and CDR2 is SASEGT. V lost 0 bases to trimming and J lost 3 bases, with 14 bases between them. CDR3 size: 16 residues. Written as DNA, the CDR3 is TGTGCCAGCAGTGAAGCTGCAGGGATCTCGGACTATGGCTACACCTTC. Amino acids: CASSEAAGISDYGYTF.

CDR3 DNA sequence: TGTGCCAGCAGCGGGCTAGCGGGAGGGGGCACAGATACGCAGTATTTT. This gives the protein CASSGLAGGGTDTQYF. V gene TRBV7-9 combines with J gene TRBJ2-3, with 12 bases aligning to TRBD2. This CDR3 is 16 amino acids long. CDR1 is SEHNR and CDR2 is FQNEAQ in the germline V gene (reference sequence). V shed 5 bases and J 1 base; nucleotides not matched to a gene: 4.

V and J are TRBV18 and TRBJ2-7; 8 bases fit TRBD1. Germline CDR1 reads KGHSH; CDR2 reads LQKENI. The CDR3 has 13 amino acids. The ends lost 6 bases at V and 4 bases at J; junction bases unmatched: 5. The DNA of the CDR3 is TGTGCCAGCTCGGAGACAGGGGAGTACGAGCAGTACTTC. Translated, it gives CASSETGEYEQYF.

The chain links TRBV27 to TRBJ2-1, with 7 positions matching TRBD1. Germline CDR1 is MNHEY and CDR2 is SMNVEV (reference sequence). V lost 8 bases, J lost 7 bases, and 5 bases stayed unmatched. CDR3 length: 12 amino acids. CDR3 sequence (DNA): TGTGCCAGCCTAGGGGGCTTTAATGAGCAGTTCTTC. It yields the protein CASLGGFNEQFF.

This chain links TRBV6-6 with TRBJ2-7, with D possibly being TRBD2 (6 bases). The CDR3 consists of 14 residues. Trimming took 6 bases from V and 6 from J, leaving 18 bases between them. Germline V lookup: CDR1 MNHNY, CDR2 SVGAGI (reference sequence). The DNA for the CDR3 is TGTGCCAGCAGCGGGACTGCAAGAATGGGCGAGCAGTACTTC. Amino acids: CASSGTARMGEQYF.

The chain joins TRBV5-4 to TRBJ1-2; 10 positions agree with TRBD1. The CDR3 contains 15 residues. Germline V lookup: CDR1 SGHNT, CDR2 YYREEE (reference sequence). V was clipped by 4 bases and J by 7 bases; unmatched bases: 10. CDR3 protein: CASSPRDRGFRGYTF. The DNA of the CDR3 is TGTGCCAGCAGCCCCCGGGACAGGGGTTTTCGTGGCTACACCTTC.

The CDR3 nucleotides are TGTGCCAGTAGTATCCTCGGACAGGGGTACCCCCGGGAGCTGTTTTTT. Translating it yields CASSILGQGYPRELFF. The chain joins TRBV19 to TRBJ2-2, with TRBD1 identical over 9 bases. Per germline, CDR1 LNHDA and CDR2 SQIVND (reference sequence). The CDR3 contains 16 residues. After removal of 3 bases from V and 9 bases from J, the junction contained 11 bases not matched to a gene. Looking up the rest from reference TRBV19 and TRBJ2-2 gives the full variable domain: DGGITQSPKYLFRKEGQNVTLSCEQNLNHDAMYWYRQDPGQGLRLIYYSQIVNDFQKGDIAEGYSVSREKKESFPLTVTSAQKNPTAFYLCASSILGQGYPRELFFGEGSRLTVL.

The chain couples TRBV13 to TRBJ2-5; no reliable D call. V was cut by 5 bases and J by 4 bases, with 17 bases left in between. The CDR3 totals 15 residues. The V gene's germline CDR1 is PRHDT and CDR2 FYEKMQ (reference sequence). The CDR3 nucleotides read TGTGCCAGCAGCCCCCTCGGCGGAGCCGGAGAGACCCAGTACTTC. Translating gives CASSPLGGAGETQYF. Full variable domain (missing parts from reference TRBV13 and TRBJ2-5): AAGVIQSPRHLIKEKRETATLKCYPIPRHDTVYWYQQGPGQDPQFLISFYEKMQSDKGSIPDRFSAQQFSDYHSELNMSSLELGDSALYFCASSPLGGAGETQYFGPGTRLLVL.

J is TRBJ2-2 and V is TRBV6-1; unclear D gene. The CDR3 is 13 amino acids. The germline CDR1 and CDR2 sequences are MNHNS and SASEGT. The ends were cut back, 5 bases at V and 1 base at J, with 5 bases in the middle. CDR3 in amino acids: CASSIQNTGELFF. In DNA form, the CDR3 reads TGTGCCAGCAGTATTCAGAACACCGGGGAGCTGTTTTTT.

The CDR3 region has the DNA TGTGCCAGCAGCGCCGCGGGCTACACCTTC. Amino acids: CASSAAGYTF. V is TRBV9 and J is TRBJ1-2; D remains unclear. The CDR3 totals 10 residues. Trimming removed 3 bases from V and 8 bases from J, with 5 bases in between. Germline loops: CDR1 SGDLS, CDR2 YYNGEE.

The J gene is TRBJ2-3, the V gene TRBV2; TRBD2 might be the D (7 bases). Germline CDR1 SNHLY, CDR2 FYNNEI. CDR3 length: 16 residues. With 0 bases removed from V and 2 bases from J, the gap between germline ends came to 12 bases. CDR3 nucleotides: TGTGCCAGCAGTGAAGCGGCAGCGGGACACACAGATACGCAGTATTTT. Protein product: CASSEAAAGHTDTQYF. The full variable domain, its missing parts supplied by reference TRBV2 and TRBJ2-3, is EPEVTQTPSHQVTQMGQEVILRCVPISNHLYFYWYRQILGQKVEFLVSFYNNEISEKSEIFDDQFSVERPDGSNFTLKIRSTKLEDSAMYFCASSEAAAGHTDTQYFGPGTRLTVL.

The chain combines TRBV4-1 with TRBJ2-3; 7 nucleotides match TRBD2. Germline trimming cut 6 bases from V and 2 bases from J; bases unmatched to any gene: 8. The CDR3 extends over 15 amino acids. CDR1 and CDR2 (germline): MGHRA, YSYEKL. The CDR3, as DNA: TGCGCCAGCAGAGACACAGCGGGGCCCACAGATACGCAGTATTTT. It codes for CASRDTAGPTDTQYF.

This clone was detected only once. This chain uses TRBV28 with TRBJ1-2, with TRBD1 as a possible D gene (6 bases). Trimming removed 6 bases at V and 6 bases at J, with 23 bases between. Germline V gene sequence: CDR1 MDHEN, CDR2 SYDVKM. The CDR3 sequence is 16 residues long. CDR3 sequence: CASSTLKIETGHGYTF. CDR3 nucleotides: TGTGCCAGCAGCACCCTCAAAATAGAGACAGGACATGGCTACACCTTC.

The rearrangement links TRBV2 to TRBJ2-2, with unresolved D. CDR1 is SNHLY and CDR2 is FYNNEI in the germline V gene. CDR3 size: 11 residues. V was clipped by 5 bases and J by 6 bases, with 4 bases between them. The CDR3 nucleotides read TGTGCCAGCAGTCCATCCGGGGAGCTGTTTTTT. Residues: CASSPSGELFF.

The chain carries TRBV5-1 and TRBJ2-1; 7 bases align to TRBD1. The germline V gene has CDR1 SGHRS and CDR2 YFSETQ. This CDR3 has 15 residues. V was pared by 1 base and J by 4 bases, with 5 bases of the junction left unmatched. CDR3 in DNA: TGCGCCAGCAGCTTGCCGACAGGGATGTACAATGAGCAGTTCTTC. Translating gives CASSLPTGMYNEQFF.

Comment on this clone: This specimen includes other DNA sequences encoding the same CDR3. This chain joins TRBV25-1 and TRBJ1-4; 9 bases map to TRBD1. In germline, CDR1 is MGHDK, CDR2 SYGVNS. V lost 4 bases and J lost 7; bases outside the gene matches: 7. This CDR3 has 15 amino acids. CDR3 coding DNA: TGTGCCAGCAGTGTTACCGGGACAGGGAGTGAAAAACTGTTTTTT. Translating gives CASSVTGTGSEKLFF.

The chain couples TRBV27 to TRBJ2-2; 11 bases agree with TRBD1. V gave up 5 bases and J gave up 4 bases; unmatched junction bases: 3. CDR3 length: 15 amino acids. Per the germline V gene, CDR1 is MNHEY and CDR2 is SMNVEV (reference sequence). CDR3 nucleotides: TGTGCCAGCAGTATGGACAGGGGGCTCACCGGGGAGCTGTTTTTT. Its translation is CASSMDRGLTGELFF.

The V and J genes are TRBV5-5 and TRBJ2-7; 9 nucleotides match TRBD1. CDR1 and CDR2 (germline): SGHKS, YYEKEE (reference sequence). The CDR3 covers 15 residues. V lost 1 base, J lost 4 bases, and 6 bases stayed unmatched. As DNA, the CDR3 is TGTGCCAGCAGCTTGTCGGGGACAGGGCCTTACGAGCAGTACTTC. Translation: CASSLSGTGPYEQYF.

The CDR3 nucleotides are TGTGCCAGCAGTCCCCGGACAGGGTTTGCTTTCTTT. Residues: CASSPRTGFAFF. This sequence joins TRBV2 and TRBJ1-1; 8 nucleotides match TRBD1. Trimming at V came to 5 bases and at J to 11 bases, leaving 7 bases not matched to a gene. Germline loops: CDR1 SNHLY, CDR2 FYNNEI. The CDR3 sequence is 12 residues long.

The chain links TRBV9 to TRBJ2-5, with D possibly matching TRBD1 (5 bases). The V gene's germline CDR1 is SGDLS and CDR2 YYNGEE. The CDR3 has 15 amino acids. Deletions cut 0 bases from V and 3 bases from J, with 12 bases between. Here the CDR3 reads CASSVGGAEKETQYF. CDR3 bases: TGTGCCAGCAGCGTAGGTGGGGCGGAGAAAGAGACCCAGTACTTC. Using reference TRBV9 and TRBJ2-5 for the parts outside the CDR3, the full variable domain is DSGVTQTPKHLITATGQRVTLRCSPRSGDLSVYWYQQSLDQGLQFLIQYYNGEERAKGNILERFSAQQFPDLHSELNLSSLELGDSALYFCASSVGGAEKETQYFGPGTRLLVL.